This T cell receptor beta chain was captured by sequencing in a study of identical twins. General study results and limits: Abundant beta clonotypes from cord blood bore fewer insertions; memory repertoires lacked this pattern. Monozygotic twin pairs showed more out-of-frame TCR alpha sharing than models estimated.

This clonotype turned up a few times. The antigen is unknown. V lost 5 bases, J lost 7 bases, and 7 bases stayed unmatched. This CDR3 region has 15 residues. Germline CDR1 MDHEN, CDR2 SYDVKM. Template switching (which added a universal primer site) was used, and cDNA carried unique molecular identifiers. Using its own MiXCR run on the 5' RACE reads, TCRdb lists one record per CDR3 protein. The sample yields under 1 million distinct CDR3 sequences, 10% to 15% seen once. The same data also went into a second study, on yellow fever vaccine responses in identical twins.

The chain uses TRBV28 and TRBJ2-2, with TRBD1 matching 10 bases. This TCR was sampled from a woman between 18 and 29 years old in good health. What was sequenced was PBMCs. This chain's CDR3 is CASSLRDRGVGELFF. CDR3 nucleotides: TGTGCCAGCAGTCTCCGGGACAGGGGTGTCGGGGAGCTGTTTTTT. Full variable domain (remainder filled in from reference TRBV28 and TRBJ2-2): DVKVTQSSRYLVKRTGEKVFLECVQDMDHENMFWYRQDPGLGLRLIYFSYDVKMKEKGDIPEGYSVSREKKERFSLILESASTNQTSMYLCASSLRDRGVGELFFGEGSRLTVL.